This paragraph reports one TCR beta chain. This sample is drawn from a study of shared clonotypes between healthy human individuals. The germline CDR1 and CDR2 sequences are SQVTM and ANQGSEA. V was clipped by 1 base and J by 7 bases; unmatched bases: 10. The CDR3 sequence is 16 residues long. Naive CD8 isolation took CD45RO-negative cells positively selected for CCR7 and excluded terminally differentiated effector memory CD45RA+ cells. TCRdb's table, derived via immunoSEQ multiplex PCR, lists solely in-frame clones and lacks some. This table holds 1.5 million to 2.5 million clones, roughly 94% found once.

The genes are TRBV29-1 and TRBJ2-1, with 10 bases that match TRBD1. The sample comprised naive CD8+ T cells sorted from blood. The TCR was taken from a man between 18 and 29 years old in good health. The CDR3 DNA reads as TGCAGCGTTGAAGGAGACCGGGACAGGGGAAGGAATGAGCAGTTCTTC. Translating it yields CSVEGDRDRGRNEQFF.